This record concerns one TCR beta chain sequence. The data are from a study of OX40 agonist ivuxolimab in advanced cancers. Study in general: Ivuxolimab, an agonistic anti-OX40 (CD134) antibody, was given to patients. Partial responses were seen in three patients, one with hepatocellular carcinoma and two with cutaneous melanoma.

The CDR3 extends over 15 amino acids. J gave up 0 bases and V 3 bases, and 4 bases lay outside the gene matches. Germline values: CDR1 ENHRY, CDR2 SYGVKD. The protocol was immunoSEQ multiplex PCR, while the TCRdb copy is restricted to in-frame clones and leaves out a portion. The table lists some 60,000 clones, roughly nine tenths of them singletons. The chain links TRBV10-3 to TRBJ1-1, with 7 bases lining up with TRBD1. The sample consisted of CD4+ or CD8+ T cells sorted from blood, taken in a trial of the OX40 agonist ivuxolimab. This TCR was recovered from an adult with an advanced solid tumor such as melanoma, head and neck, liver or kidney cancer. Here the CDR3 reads CAISDRDSLNTEAFF. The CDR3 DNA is TGTGCCATCAGTGACCGGGACAGTCTGAACACTGAAGCTTTCTTT.